This TCR beta chain was observed in a study of CD8+CD57+ T cells in acquired aplastic anemia. Genomic DNA constituted the template upon which TCR beta VDJ and CDR3 profiling was performed. Using its own MiXCR run on the reads, TCRdb lists one record per CDR3 protein. The repertoire holds approximately 190,000 distinct CDR3 sequences, with under 55% as singletons. This clonotype was recorded at least ten times. The patients chosen for sequencing had shown expansion of CD8+CD57+ cells (detected by flow cytometry). The patients all had a severe acquired aplastic anemia diagnosis. Patients were treatment-naive when blood was sampled. V lost 0 bases and J lost 3, with 3 bases in between. The CDR3 has 13 amino acids. CDR1 LNHDA and CDR2 SQIVND come from the germline V gene (reference sequence).

The origin of this receptor is a human donor with aplastic anemia. The chain joins TRBV19 to TRBJ1-5, with D unclear. The material sequenced was sorted CD4+, CD8+, or CD8+CD57+ T cells (not recorded which) from PBMCs. Here the CDR3 DNA reads TGTGCCAGTAGTATAGAGATCAATCAGCCCCAGCATTTT. It yields the protein CASSIEINQPQHF.